Below are 24 T cell receptor beta chains sequenced from a single sample in a study of shared clonotypes between healthy human individuals (dated by TCRdb to 2020 to 2022). The library relied on the immunoSEQ multiplex PCR assay. Held by TCRdb, this immuneACCESS table contains in-frame sequences only and omits some clones. Under half of the omission traces to an unresolved V gene where checked; the cause of the rest is unknown. The sample yields about 2.4 million clones; roughly 93% were counted once. In total, the top ten clones hold about 0.39% of the sample. Sequenced: naive CD4+ T cells from PBMCs. Read against the paper, the sample's cell subset or site label means: CD45RA+ positively selected. The receptors come from a man aged 18-30 years in good health. Some clones in this sample may be carry-over from other donors' samples.

The chain couples TRBV2 to TRBJ1-1; weak D call: TRBD1 (5 bases). This CDR3 contains 15 residues. Trimming removed 7 bases at V and 2 bases at J, with 17 bases between. Per the germline V gene, CDR1 is SNHLY and CDR2 is FYNNEI. CDR3 coding DNA: TGTGCCAGCATGACAGACCGCCTCGGTAACACTGAAGCTTTCTTT. It codes for CASMTDRLGNTEAFF.

This sequence joins TRBV27 and TRBJ2-7, with a tentative D call TRBD2 (6 bases). V gave up 6 bases and J gave up 5 bases, with 17 bases separating them. Germline V lookup: CDR1 MNHEY, CDR2 SMNVEV (reference sequence). CDR3 length: 14 amino acids. CDR3 nucleotide sequence: TGTGCCAGCAGACCCGGGACTCTTGAGGACGAGCAGTACTTC. The encoded protein is CASRPGTLEDEQYF.

The rearrangement links TRBV5-1 to TRBJ2-3, with D uncertain. Germline V lookup: CDR1 SGHRS, CDR2 YFSETQ. V lost 2 bases, J lost 7 bases, and 5 bases lay in between. The CDR3 consists of 11 residues. In DNA, the CDR3 is TGCGCCAGCAGCTTAGAGTATACGCAGTATTTT. Its translation: CASSLEYTQYF.

The gene calls are TRBV4-1 and TRBJ2-7, with 9 bases matching TRBD1. The CDR3 loop spans 17 amino acids. V shed 0 bases, J shed 3 bases, and the junction held 9 bases outside the gene matches. Germline V gives CDR1 MGHRA, CDR2 YSYEKL. CDR3 region: CASSQEFTRTGDYEQYF. In DNA form, the CDR3 reads TGCGCCAGCAGCCAAGAATTTACTCGGACAGGGGACTACGAGCAGTACTTC.

The chain joins TRBV30 to TRBJ1-2; 7 nucleotides line up with TRBD1. The junction had 10 bases not matched to a gene; V was cut back by 6 bases and J by 6 bases. CDR3 length equals 13 residues. Per the germline V gene, CDR1 is GTSNPN and CDR2 is SVGIG (reference sequence). The CDR3, as DNA: TGTGCCTGCCCGACATGGACAGGACATGGCTACACCTTC. Protein sequence: CACPTWTGHGYTF. The full variable domain, completed using reference TRBV30 and TRBJ1-2, is SQTIHQWPATLVQPVGSPLSLECTVEGTSNPNLYWYRQAAGRGLQLLFYSVGIGQISSEVPQNLSASRPQDRQFILSSKKLLLSDSGFYLCACPTWTGHGYTFGSGTRLTVV.

The rearrangement links TRBV7-9 to TRBJ2-7; weak D call: TRBD1 (5 bases). V lost 1 base and J lost 7, with 8 bases in between. The germline gives CDR1 SEHNR, CDR2 FQNEAQ (reference sequence). CDR3 length equals 12 residues. In nucleotides, the CDR3 is TGTGCCAGCAGCTTAGACAGGTGGGAGCAGTACTTC. Translated: CASSLDRWEQYF.

The rearrangement joins TRBV5-1 to TRBJ2-3; TRBD1 aligns across 10 bases. The germline V gene has CDR1 SGHRS and CDR2 YFSETQ. With 2 bases clipped from V and 1 base from J, the junction kept 1 base outside the gene matches. The CDR3 covers 15 residues. This CDR3 is CASSFGTGGTDTQYF. As DNA, the CDR3 is TGCGCCAGCAGCTTCGGGACAGGGGGCACAGATACGCAGTATTTT.

The chain is built from TRBV4-2 and TRBJ1-3; a possible D gene is TRBD1 (6 bases). Germline-derived CDR1 and CDR2 are LGHNA and YNFKEQ. The CDR3 totals 16 residues. Trimming removed 5 bases from V and 2 bases from J, with 16 bases in between. In DNA form, the CDR3 reads TGTGCCAGCAGCGCAAACTACAGGGAGCCTGGAAACACCATATATTTT. Protein: CASSANYREPGNTIYF.

Only one count was recorded for this clone. V usage is TRBV5-1 and J usage is TRBJ2-3; the D is unclear. This CDR3 has 15 amino acids. V dropped 1 base and J dropped 1 base, with 10 bases sitting between them. Germline CDR1 reads SGHRS; CDR2 reads YFSETQ. The CDR3: CASSLWLSGTDTQYF. CDR3 sequence (DNA): TGCGCCAGCAGCTTGTGGCTCTCGGGCACAGATACGCAGTATTTT.

The V gene is TRBV28, the J gene TRBJ2-7, with D possibly being TRBD1 or TRBD2 (6 bases each). V shed 10 bases and J shed 4 bases, with 20 bases lying between them. Germline CDR1 and CDR2: MDHEN and SYDVKM. The CDR3 is 14 amino acids. The CDR3 loop is CATGGQGIFYEQYF. Here the CDR3 DNA reads TGTGCCACTGGGGGGCAGGGAATTTTTTACGAGCAGTACTTC.

This clone was picked up one time. The chain uses TRBV4-1 and TRBJ2-5; D is ambiguous. V lost 2 bases to trimming and J lost 5 bases, with 15 bases between them. Germline lookup yields CDR1 MGHRA and CDR2 YSYEKL. CDR3 length equals 15 residues. DNA for the CDR3: TGCGCCAGCAGCCAATCTCGGACCCAAGGGGAGACCCAGTACTTC. This codes for CASSQSRTQGETQYF.

About this clone: Within the sample, other DNA sequences also encode this same CDR3. The V call is TRBV28, the J call TRBJ1-2; 7 bases map to TRBD1. Germline CDR1 and CDR2: MDHEN and SYDVKM. The CDR3 has 12 residues. Trimming at V came to 6 bases and at J to 6 bases, leaving 4 bases not matched to a gene. For the CDR3, the DNA is TGTGCCAGCAGCTTGACAGGGCATGGCTACACCTTC. Translated: CASSLTGHGYTF.

This chain uses TRBV5-1 with TRBJ1-4; maybe TRBD1 (5 bases). With 5 bases removed from V and 3 bases from J, the gap between germline ends came to 14 bases. The CDR3 is 15 residues long. Per germline, CDR1 SGHRS and CDR2 YFSETQ. In nucleotides, the CDR3 is TGCGCCAGCAGATCTCGGGGGGAGGCTAATGAAAAACTGTTTTTT. Amino acid sequence: CASRSRGEANEKLFF.

The rearrangement joins TRBV20-1 to TRBJ1-1; D perhaps matches TRBD1 (6 bases). The germline V gene has CDR1 DFQATT and CDR2 SNEGSKA (reference sequence). V dropped 2 bases and J dropped 10 bases, with 11 bases sitting between them. This CDR3 contains 11 residues. Here the CDR3 reads CSARRGGAAFF. For the CDR3, the DNA is TGCAGTGCTAGACGAGGGGGTGCAGCTTTCTTT.

The CDR3 DNA sequence: TGCGCCAGCTCTAGACTGCGGGACAGGGGGTACGAGCAGTACTTC. It specifies CASSRLRDRGYEQYF. The V and J genes are TRBV5-1 and TRBJ2-7; 11 nucleotides line up with TRBD1. With 7 bases clipped from V and 4 bases from J, the junction kept 10 bases outside the gene matches. The CDR3 has 15 amino acids. The germline gives CDR1 SGHRS, CDR2 YFSETQ. Full variable domain (rest looked up from reference TRBV5-1 and TRBJ2-7): KAGVTQTPRYLIKTRGQQVTLSCSPISGHRSVSWYQQTPGQGLQFLFEYFSETQRNKGNFPGRFSGRQFSNSRSEMNVSTLELGDSALYLCASSRLRDRGYEQYFGPGTRLTVT.

This rearrangement joins TRBV30 to TRBJ2-1; D assignment may be TRBD1 or TRBD2 (5 bases each). The CDR3 spans 18 residues. The ends were cut back, 3 bases at V and 0 bases at J, with 21 bases in the middle. Germline CDR1 reads GTSNPN; CDR2 reads SVGIG (reference sequence). The CDR3, as DNA: TGTGCCTGGAGAATTTCCGGGACCCATGGTAGCTCCTACAATGAGCAGTTCTTC. Residues: CAWRISGTHGSSYNEQFF.

The genes are TRBV6-8 and TRBJ1-1, with D unresolved. Per the germline V gene, CDR1 is MNHGY and CDR2 is SAAAGT. Trimming left V 7 bases short and J 8 bases short, with 20 bases between. The CDR3 totals 14 residues. Written as DNA, the CDR3 is TGTGCCAGCATCTGGCGGGGATCAACCCCAGAAGCTTTCTTT. Its protein is CASIWRGSTPEAFF.

This clone was detected only once. The J gene is TRBJ1-5, the V gene TRBV6-1; 7 positions agree with TRBD1. Germline CDR1 MNHNS, CDR2 SASEGT. The CDR3 is 16 residues long. The J segment lost 7 bases and the V segment lost 2 bases, leaving 11 bases of the junction unmatched. The CDR3 spells CASSESPTGVKQPQHF. The CDR3 DNA is TGTGCCAGCAGTGAATCCCCAACAGGGGTCAAGCAGCCCCAGCATTTT.

Here the CDR3 reads CASSPRLILSGNTIYF. The CDR3 DNA reads as TGTGCCAGCAGCCCGCGGTTGATCCTCTCTGGAAACACCATATATTTT. The chain has TRBV7-9 and TRBJ1-3; unclear D gene. Germline loops: CDR1 SEHNR, CDR2 FQNEAQ (reference sequence). The V gene lost 5 bases and the J gene lost 0 bases, with 14 bases spanning the gap. CDR3 length: 16 residues.

The J gene is TRBJ1-2, the V gene TRBV6-5; the D is unclear. This CDR3 has 13 residues. Germline V gene sequence: CDR1 MNHEY, CDR2 SVGAGI. Trimming took 5 bases from V and 3 from J, leaving 10 bases between them. This chain's CDR3 is CASSIRPHYGYTF. The DNA for the CDR3 is TGTGCCAGCAGTATCCGACCACACTATGGCTACACCTTC.

The DNA for the CDR3 is TGTGCCAGCAGTCTAGGGGGCGAGGGGACCCAGTACTTC. This sequence encodes CASSLGGEGTQYF. The chain couples TRBV2 to TRBJ2-5; 7 bases are shared with TRBD1. Germline lookup yields CDR1 SNHLY and CDR2 FYNNEI. This CDR3 is 13 amino acids long. V was pared by 5 bases and J by 7 bases, with 7 bases of the junction left unmatched. The full variable domain, completed using reference TRBV2 and TRBJ2-5, is EPEVTQTPSHQVTQMGQEVILRCVPISNHLYFYWYRQILGQKVEFLVSFYNNEISEKSEIFDDQFSVERPDGSNFTLKIRSTKLEDSAMYFCASSLGGEGTQYFGPGTRLLVL.

The chain uses TRBV5-1 and TRBJ1-3; 10 nucleotides align to TRBD1. From germline, CDR1 is SGHRS and CDR2 YFSETQ. The CDR3 length is 16 residues. The J segment lost 2 bases and the V segment lost 2 bases, leaving 4 bases of the junction unmatched. This CDR3 reads CASSFGGQGAGNTIYF. The CDR3 coding sequence is TGCGCCAGCAGCTTTGGTGGACAGGGGGCTGGAAACACCATATATTTT.

The rearrangement uses TRBV11-2 and TRBJ2-3; 8 positions agree with TRBD1. The CDR3 covers 15 residues. Germline CDR1 reads SGHAT; CDR2 reads FQNNGV. Trimming cost V 3 bases and J 3 bases; bases outside gene matches: 5. CDR3 DNA sequence: TGTGCCAGCAGCTTTCGACAGGGGAGAACAGATACGCAGTATTTT. Its translation is CASSFRQGRTDTQYF.

This chain's CDR3 is CASGKVGSGAFF. The CDR3 DNA is TGTGCCAGCGGGAAGGTCGGCTCGGGGGCTTTCTTT. This rearrangement joins TRBV28 to TRBJ1-1; D not certain. The germline V and J ends were trimmed by 8 bases and 11 bases, with 18 bases remaining between them. The length of the CDR3 is 12 residues. CDR1 is MDHEN and CDR2 is SYDVKM in the germline V gene.